These 8 T cell receptor beta chains share one sample of origin, sequenced in a study of blood T cell repertoires in COVID-19. Assay: immunoSEQ multiplex PCR; the TCRdb copy retains only in-frame clones and omits some. This sample has about 130,000 clones, with 75% to 90% found just once. The specimen sequenced was PBMCs or T cells enriched from blood (not recorded which). Every receptor here comes from a woman in her forties or fifties who had recovered from COVID-19.

This chain links TRBV11-1 with TRBJ1-5; the D is unclear. CDR3 length equals 15 residues. Germline assignment: CDR1 SGHAT and CDR2 FQDESV (reference sequence). Trimming took off 0 bases at V and 6 bases at J, with 12 bases between the two ends. The CDR3 DNA reads as TGTGCCAGCAGCTTAGCAGGCTACCCGGGTCAGCCCCAGCATTTT. As protein: CASSLAGYPGQPQHF.

The chain combines TRBV14 with TRBJ1-4; perhaps TRBD1 as D (5 bases). Germline values: CDR1 SGHDN, CDR2 FVKESK. The CDR3 has 16 residues. The ends were cut back, 1 base at V and 7 bases at J, with 16 bases in the middle. CDR3: CASSQGHPGGGEKLFF. In DNA, the CDR3 is TGTGCCAGCAGCCAAGGCCATCCGGGGGGTGGTGAAAAACTGTTTTTT. The full variable domain, in which reference TRBV14 and TRBJ1-4 provide the parts outside the CDR3, is EAGVTQFPSHSVIEKGQTVTLRCDPISGHDNLYWYRRVMGKEIKFLLHFVKESKQDESGMPNNRFLAERTGGTYSTLKVQPAELEDSGVYFCASSQGHPGGGEKLFFGSGTQLSVL.

The V call is TRBV7-8, the J call TRBJ2-7, with 7 bases matching TRBD1. Germline values: CDR1 SGHVS, CDR2 FQNEAQ. The CDR3 runs to 15 residues. Trimming at V came to 3 bases and at J to 4 bases, leaving 9 bases not matched to a gene. The CDR3: CASSFQTGTAYEQYF. CDR3 DNA: TGTGCCAGCAGCTTCCAAACCGGGACAGCTTACGAGCAGTACTTC.

This chain joins TRBV15 and TRBJ2-7; TRBD2 matches 11 bases. The J segment lost 3 bases and the V segment lost 3 bases, leaving 7 bases of the junction unmatched. The V gene's germline CDR1 is LNHNV and CDR2 YYDKDF (reference sequence). This CDR3 comprises 16 residues. In nucleotides, the CDR3 is TGTGCCACCAGCAGGGACTTTAGCGGGGGGGACTACGAGCAGTACTTC. Protein sequence: CATSRDFSGGDYEQYF. The complete variable domain, with remaining parts taken from reference TRBV15 and TRBJ2-7, reads DAMVIQNPRYQVTQFGKPVTLSCSQTLNHNVMYWYQQKSSQAPKLLFHYYDKDFNNEADTPDNFQSRRPNTSFCFLDIRSPGLGDTAMYLCATSRDFSGGDYEQYFGPGTRLTVT.

This rearrangement joins TRBV4-1 to TRBJ2-1; 9 bases are shared with TRBD1. The CDR3 extends over 18 amino acids. The V gene end was trimmed by 1 base and the J gene end by 4 bases; junction bases not matched to a gene: 11. Germline assignment: CDR1 MGHRA and CDR2 YSYEKL. This chain's CDR3 is CASSQGPRGQGWYNEQFF. CDR3 bases: TGCGCCAGCAGCCAAGGCCCCCGGGGACAGGGTTGGTACAATGAGCAGTTCTTC.

In its sample, this clone was seen a few times. CDR3 in amino acids: CASSSDRVTLNTEAFF. The CDR3 nucleotides read TGTGCCAGCAGTTCAGACAGGGTTACATTGAACACTGAAGCTTTCTTT. The rearrangement joins TRBV7-9 to TRBJ1-1; 7 positions match TRBD1. The CDR3 loop spans 16 amino acids. The germline gives CDR1 SEHNR, CDR2 FQNEAQ (reference sequence). V lost 6 bases, J lost 0 bases, and 10 bases stayed unmatched.

V gene TRBV7-9 combines with J gene TRBJ1-5, with 8 bases lining up with TRBD1. In germline, CDR1 is SEHNR, CDR2 FQNEAQ (reference sequence). The CDR3 has 14 residues. V trimming: 2 bases; J trimming: 5 bases; junction bases outside the gene matches: 2. The DNA for the CDR3 is TGTGCCAGCAGCTTAACAGGGGGTTATCAGCCCCAGCATTTT. It yields the protein CASSLTGGYQPQHF.

This chain uses TRBV5-4 with TRBJ2-7; D might be TRBD2 (6 bases). The CDR3 is made up of 14 amino acids. Germline V gene lookup returns CDR1 SGHNT and CDR2 YYREEE (reference sequence). Trimming took off 0 bases at V and 3 bases at J, with 10 bases between the two ends. The CDR3 is CASSLEGGDYEQYF. The CDR3 DNA is TGTGCCAGCAGCTTGGAGGGAGGAGACTACGAGCAGTACTTC.